Listed below are T cell receptor beta chains from one sample, sequenced in a study of blood T cell repertoires in COVID-19. The repertoire was sequenced with immunoSEQ multiplex PCR; TCRdb's copy has only in-frame clones and lacks some. The table records more than 70,000 clones, approximately 90% of them present only once. Sequencing input: peripheral blood. These receptors all stem from a woman aged 45-65 years with active or convalescent COVID-19. The CDR3 runs from the conserved cysteine through the conserved F or W. Each record gives: J gene, V gene, clone size, D gene, CDR3 protein, CDR3 DNA. A D gene is named only where the DNA matches it firmly. Some rows have no size entry. The others give once, few or many, or a class for an expanded clone.

>TRBJ1-1|TRBV6-5|once|TRBD1
CASSSGDRGNSAFF
TGTGCCAGCAGTTCCGGGGACAGGGGGAACTCAGCTTTCTTT
>TRBJ1-1|TRBV19|.|.
CASSIPGNTEAFF
TGTGCCAGTAGTATTCCGGGGAACACTGAAGCTTTCTTT
>TRBJ1-6|TRBV27|.|.
CASSFNYNSPLHF
TGTGCCAGCAGTTTCAATTATAATTCACCCCTCCACTTT
>TRBJ1-5|TRBV19|once|TRBD1
CASSTGQGQQPQHF
TGTGCCAGTAGTACCGGACAGGGGCAGCAGCCCCAGCATTTT
>TRBJ2-5|TRBV9|few|TRBD1
CASSVVGQGGETQYF
TGTGCCAGCAGCGTAGTAGGACAGGGTGGTGAGACCCAGTACTTC
>TRBJ2-3|TRBV27|.|.
CATPGYLFPDTQYF
TGTGCCACCCCAGGCTACCTCTTTCCAGATACGCAGTATTTT
>TRBJ2-7|TRBV10-2|.|.
CASSVDRTYEQYF
TGCGCCAGCAGTGTAGACAGGACCTACGAGCAGTACTTC
>TRBJ1-5|TRBV5-4|few|.
CASSLQGMPNQPQHF
TGTGCCAGCAGCTTACAGGGTATGCCGAATCAGCCCCAGCATTTT
>TRBJ2-1|TRBV4-3|.|.
CASGPWGIRALSNDEQFF
TGCGCCAGCGGGCCTTGGGGCATTAGAGCCCTTTCAAACGATGAGCAGTTCTTC
>TRBJ1-3|TRBV30|.|.
CAWSPSSGNTIYF
TGTGCCTGGAGTCCCAGCTCTGGAAACACCATATATTTT
>TRBJ2-2|TRBV7-2|few|TRBD1
CASSLVAGTGNTGELFF
TGTGCCAGCAGCTTAGTAGCCGGGACAGGGAACACCGGGGAGCTGTTTTTT
>TRBJ1-2|TRBV10-3|.|.
CAIMAGANYGYTF
TGTGCCATCATGGCAGGTGCTAACTATGGCTACACCTTC
>TRBJ1-1|TRBV30|.|.
CAWQPIRGNTEAFF
TGTGCCTGGCAACCAATCCGGGGGAACACTGAAGCTTTCTTT
>TRBJ1-1|TRBV19|once|TRBD1
CASLMTGAMRGTEAFF
TGTGCCAGCCTCATGACAGGGGCCATGAGGGGCACTGAAGCTTTCTTT
>TRBJ2-1|TRBV30|.|TRBD1
CAWGTGVYNEQFF
TGTGCCTGGGGGACAGGCGTCTACAATGAGCAGTTCTTC
>TRBJ1-2|TRBV6-5|once|.
CASTPGGANYGYTF
TGTGCCAGCACCCCTGGGGGCGCGAACTATGGCTACACCTTC
>TRBJ2-3|TRBV9|.|.
CASSVDPGMSADTQYF
TGTGCCAGCAGCGTAGATCCAGGGATGTCGGCAGATACGCAGTATTTT
>TRBJ2-1|TRBV4-3|.|TRBD2
CASSPRGGGQFF
TGCGCCAGCAGCCCCCGGGGGGGCGGGCAGTTCTTC
>TRBJ2-7|TRBV19|few|TRBD1
CASSGTANYEQYF
TGTGCCAGTAGCGGGACAGCAAACTACGAGCAGTACTTC
>TRBJ2-5|TRBV30|.|.
CAWSGWTAVRETQYF
TGTGCCTGGAGTGGGTGGACAGCTGTGCGTGAGACCCAGTACTTC
>TRBJ2-6|TRBV6-6|.|.
CASSYRSANVLTF
TGTGCCAGCAGTTACCGGTCGGCCAACGTCCTGACTTTC
>TRBJ1-2|TRBV19|once|TRBD1
CASSIDVQGVLRGYTF
TGTGCCAGTAGTATAGATGTACAGGGGGTATTGCGTGGCTACACCTTC
>TRBJ1-2|TRBV2|.|.
CASSDRGWGYGYTF
TGTGCCAGCAGTGATCGGGGATGGGGCTATGGCTACACCTTC
>TRBJ2-1|TRBV7-3|.|TRBD1
CASSLTGYNEQFF
TGTGCCAGCAGCTTGACAGGGTACAATGAGCAGTTCTTC
>TRBJ2-3|TRBV19|.|.
CASSRQEADTQYF
TGTGCCAGTAGCCGGCAGGAAGCAGATACGCAGTATTTT
>TRBJ1-5|TRBV10-3|.|.
CAISESGRGSQPQHF
TGTGCCATCAGTGAGTCGGGCAGGGGATCTCAGCCCCAGCATTTT
>TRBJ1-2|TRBV4-3|.|TRBD1
CASTDGQGISNYGYTF
TGCGCCAGCACAGACGGACAGGGGATTTCTAACTATGGCTACACCTTC